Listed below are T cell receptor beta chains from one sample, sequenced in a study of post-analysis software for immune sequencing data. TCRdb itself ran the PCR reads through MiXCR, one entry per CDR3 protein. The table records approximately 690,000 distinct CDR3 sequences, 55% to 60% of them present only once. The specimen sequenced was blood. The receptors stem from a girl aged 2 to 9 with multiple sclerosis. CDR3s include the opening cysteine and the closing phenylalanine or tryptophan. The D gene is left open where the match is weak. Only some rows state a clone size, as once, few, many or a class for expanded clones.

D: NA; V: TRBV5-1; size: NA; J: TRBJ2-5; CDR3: CASSLGTGGAGVSQYF; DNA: TGCGCCAGCAGCCTTGGGACTGGCGGGGCCGGGGTGTCCCAGTACTTC
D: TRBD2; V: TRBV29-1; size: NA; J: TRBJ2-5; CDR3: CSVDGGQETQYF; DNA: TGCAGCGTTGACGGGGGGCAAGAGACCCAGTACTTC
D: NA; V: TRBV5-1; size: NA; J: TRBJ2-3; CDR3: CASSSSATSGTDTQYF; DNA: TGCGCCAGCAGCTCCTCAGCGACCTCCGGCACAGATACGCAGTATTTT
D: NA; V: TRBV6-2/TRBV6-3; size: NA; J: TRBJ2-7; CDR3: CASSERQAQYF; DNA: TGTGCCAGCAGCGAGCGACAGGCGCAGTACTTC
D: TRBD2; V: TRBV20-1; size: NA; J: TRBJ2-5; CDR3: CSARDPQTSWEAQYF; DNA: TGCAGTGCTAGAGATCCGCAGACTAGCTGGGAGGCCCAGTACTTC
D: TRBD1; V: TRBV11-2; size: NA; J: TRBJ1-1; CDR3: CASSPQGAAAEAFF; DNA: TGTGCCAGCAGCCCGCAGGGGGCAGCTGCTGAAGCTTTCTTT
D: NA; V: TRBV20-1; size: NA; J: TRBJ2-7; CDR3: CSARGTAFSYEQYF; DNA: TGCAGTGCTAGAGGGACAGCTTTTTCCTACGAGCAGTACTTC
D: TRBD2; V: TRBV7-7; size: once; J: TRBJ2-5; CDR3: CASSVVAGGLETQYF; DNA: TGTGCCAGCAGCGTCGTAGCGGGGGGGCTGGAGACCCAGTACTTC
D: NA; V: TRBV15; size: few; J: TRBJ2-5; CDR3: CATSRDWSDPQETQYF; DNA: TGTGCCACCAGCAGAGACTGGTCGGACCCCCAAGAGACCCAGTACTTC
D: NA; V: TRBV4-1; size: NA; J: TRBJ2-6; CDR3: CASSQDLGTTGANVLTF; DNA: TGCGCCAGCAGCCAAGATCTCGGGACAACTGGGGCCAACGTCCTGACTTTC
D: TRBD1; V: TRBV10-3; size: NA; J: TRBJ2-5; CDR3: CAISEPGRGQETQYF; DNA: TGTGCCATCAGTGAGCCGGGCAGGGGGCAAGAGACCCAGTACTTC
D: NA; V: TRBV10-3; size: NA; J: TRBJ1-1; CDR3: CAISGGKNMNTEAFF; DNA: TGTGCCATCAGTGGGGGCAAGAACATGAACACTGAAGCTTTCTTT
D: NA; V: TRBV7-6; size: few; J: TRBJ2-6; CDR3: CASSLTGTKKEGANVLTF; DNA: TGTGCCAGCAGCTTGACCGGGACCAAGAAGGAGGGGGCCAACGTCCTGACTTTC
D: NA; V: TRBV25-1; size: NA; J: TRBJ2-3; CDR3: CVSSEWADTQYF; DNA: TGTGTCAGCAGTGAATGGGCAGATACGCAGTATTTT
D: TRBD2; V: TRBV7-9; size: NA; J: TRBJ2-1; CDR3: CASSLGSRERVEQFF; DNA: TGTGCCAGCAGCTTAGGTTCGCGGGAGCGGGTTGAGCAGTTCTTC